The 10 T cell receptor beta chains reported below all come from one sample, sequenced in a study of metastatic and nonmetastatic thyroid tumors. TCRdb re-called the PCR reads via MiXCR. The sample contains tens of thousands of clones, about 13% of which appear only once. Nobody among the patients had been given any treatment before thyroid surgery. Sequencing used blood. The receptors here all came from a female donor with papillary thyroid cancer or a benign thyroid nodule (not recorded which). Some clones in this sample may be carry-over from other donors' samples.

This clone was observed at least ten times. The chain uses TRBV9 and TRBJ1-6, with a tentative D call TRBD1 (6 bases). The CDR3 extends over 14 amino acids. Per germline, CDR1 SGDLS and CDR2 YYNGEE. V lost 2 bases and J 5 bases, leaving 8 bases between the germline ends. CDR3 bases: TGTGCCAGCAGCGTCGGGACAAATAATTCACCCCTCCACTTT. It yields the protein CASSVGTNNSPLHF.

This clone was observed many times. The DNA for the CDR3 is TGTGCCAGCAGCTTAACGACCGGGACAGACTATGGCTACACCTTC. As protein: CASSLTTGTDYGYTF. The J gene is TRBJ1-2, the V gene TRBV7-3, with TRBD1 matching 7 bases. Germline loops: CDR1 SGHTA, CDR2 FQGTGA. CDR3 size: 15 residues. V dropped 0 bases and J dropped 3; count of bases not matched to a gene: 4.

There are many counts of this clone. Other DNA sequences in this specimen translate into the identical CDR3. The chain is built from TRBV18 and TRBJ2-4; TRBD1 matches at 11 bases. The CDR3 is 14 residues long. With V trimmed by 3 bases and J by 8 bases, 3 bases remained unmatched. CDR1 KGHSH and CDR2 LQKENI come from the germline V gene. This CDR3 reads CASSPGQGGDIQYF. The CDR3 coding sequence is TGTGCCAGCTCACCGGGACAGGGGGGTGACATTCAGTACTTC.

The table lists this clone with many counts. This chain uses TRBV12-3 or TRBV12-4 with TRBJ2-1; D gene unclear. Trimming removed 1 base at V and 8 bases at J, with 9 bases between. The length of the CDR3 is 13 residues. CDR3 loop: CASSLGLVYEQFF. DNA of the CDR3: TGTGCCAGCAGTTTAGGGCTAGTTTATGAGCAGTTCTTC.

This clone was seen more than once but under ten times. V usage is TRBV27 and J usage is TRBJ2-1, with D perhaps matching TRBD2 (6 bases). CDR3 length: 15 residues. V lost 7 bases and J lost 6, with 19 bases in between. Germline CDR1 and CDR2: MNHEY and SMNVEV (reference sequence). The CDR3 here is CASTFSGTIRNEQFF. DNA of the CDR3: TGTGCCAGCACATTTAGCGGTACTATACGCAATGAGCAGTTCTTC.

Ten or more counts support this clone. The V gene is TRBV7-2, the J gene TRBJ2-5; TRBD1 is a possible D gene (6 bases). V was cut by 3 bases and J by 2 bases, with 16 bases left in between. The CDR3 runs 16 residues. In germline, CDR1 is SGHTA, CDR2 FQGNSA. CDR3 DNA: TGTGCCAGCAGCTTGCAAGGACAGAGACTACAAGAGACCCAGTACTTC. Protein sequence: CASSLQGQRLQETQYF.

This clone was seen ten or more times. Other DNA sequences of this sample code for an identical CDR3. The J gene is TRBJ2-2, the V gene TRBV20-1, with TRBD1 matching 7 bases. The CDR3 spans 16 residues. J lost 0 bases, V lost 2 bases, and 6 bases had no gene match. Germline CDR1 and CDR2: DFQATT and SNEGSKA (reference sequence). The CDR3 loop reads CSARPGTAANTGELFF. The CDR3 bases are TGCAGTGCTAGACCTGGGACAGCTGCGAACACCGGGGAGCTGTTTTTT.

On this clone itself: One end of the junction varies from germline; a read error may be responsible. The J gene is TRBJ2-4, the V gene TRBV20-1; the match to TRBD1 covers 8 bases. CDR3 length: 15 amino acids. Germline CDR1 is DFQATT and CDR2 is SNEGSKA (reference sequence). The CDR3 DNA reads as TGCAGTGCTAGAGATCCGACAGGGGCAAAAAGCATTCAGTACTTC. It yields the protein CSARDPTGAKSIQYF.

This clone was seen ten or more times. In DNA, the CDR3 is TGTGCCAGCAGCCCCGGAGGAACTGAAGCTTTCTTT. Translation gives CASSPGGTEAFF. V usage is TRBV12-3 or TRBV12-4 and J usage is TRBJ1-1; D is undetermined. This CDR3 comprises 12 residues. The germline V and J ends were trimmed by 6 bases and 5 bases, with 10 bases remaining between them.

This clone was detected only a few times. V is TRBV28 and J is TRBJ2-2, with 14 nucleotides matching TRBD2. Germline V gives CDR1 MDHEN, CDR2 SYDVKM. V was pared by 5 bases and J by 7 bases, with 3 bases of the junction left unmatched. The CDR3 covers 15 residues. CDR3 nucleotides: TGTGCCAGCAGTGGAGGGACTAGCGGGGGCGGGGAGCTGTTTTTT. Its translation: CASSGGTSGGGELFF.